This T cell receptor beta chain was sequenced in a study of identical twins. Study-wide results and caveats: Findings depended on cross-sectional statistics rather than tracking the same donors.

With 8 bases removed from V and 9 bases from J, the gap between germline ends came to 17 bases. Germline CDR1 is SNHLY and CDR2 is FYNNEI. The CDR3 has 12 amino acids. TCRdb independently ran MiXCR on the 5' RACE reads; one entry per CDR3 protein. Here the sample spans fewer than 550,000 distinct CDR3 sequences, around an eighth being singletons. A note on this clonotype: Its antigen is still unknown.

The data also belong to a second study, concerning yellow fever vaccine responses in identical twins.

The chain is built from TRBV2 and TRBJ2-7, with D possibly being TRBD2 (6 bases). The receptor was isolated from a young woman in good health. Sequences were obtained from CD4+ T cells sorted from blood. This CDR3 reads CASGRDLSGQYF. DNA for the CDR3: TGTGCCAGCGGGCGGGACCTTTCTGGGCAGTACTTC.